The rows below give T cell receptor beta chains drawn from one sample of a study of control samples from healthy donors and cancer patients. Sequencing was performed with immunoSEQ multiplex PCR; in TCRdb, only in-frame clones are kept and a portion is missing. Altogether 55,000 to 80,000 clones are present, roughly nine tenths being singletons, with the ten largest covering around 5.1%. Sequencing input: PBMCs. The receptors here all came from a man between 60 and 70 years old with colorectal cancer. Each CDR3 is given with its conserved first and last residue. The order of the fields is clone size, V gene, D gene, J gene, CDR3 DNA, CDR3 protein. A D gene is named only where the DNA matches it firmly. Clone size, where shown, is once, few, many, or a class for clones that have expanded.

size: few
V: TRBV11-2
D: TRBD1
J: TRBJ1-3
DNA: TGTGCCAGCAGCTTAGAGGCCGGGACAGTGCGCAACACCATATATTTT
CDR3: CASSLEAGTVRNTIYF

size: .
V: TRBV29-1
D: .
J: TRBJ1-2
DNA: TGCAGCGCCCCGATGAAAGGCAATGGCTACACCTTC
CDR3: CSAPMKGNGYTF

size: .
V: TRBV6-6
D: .
J: TRBJ2-3
DNA: TGTGCCAGCAGTCCTTCCTCGGATACGCAGTATTTT
CDR3: CASSPSSDTQYF

size: .
V: TRBV6-6
D: .
J: TRBJ2-1
DNA: TGTGCCTCCAGAGAACAACGCTCCTACAATGAGCAGTTCTTC
CDR3: CASREQRSYNEQFF

size: .
V: TRBV7-2
D: .
J: TRBJ1-6
DNA: TGTGCCAGCAGCATCCGCCTCAGGGAAGGCAATTCACCCCTCCACTTT
CDR3: CASSIRLREGNSPLHF

size: .
V: TRBV12-3/TRBV12-4
D: .
J: TRBJ1-5
DNA: TGTGCCAGCAGCGGACTAGACAATCAGCCCCAGCATTTT
CDR3: CASSGLDNQPQHF

size: .
V: TRBV7-8
D: .
J: TRBJ2-7
DNA: TGTGCCAGCAGCTTAGGCCCCCCGAACTTC
CDR3: CASSLGPPNF

size: few
V: TRBV2
D: .
J: TRBJ2-7
DNA: TGTGCCAGCAGTGAGCGAAGGCAGGGGAGGAACGAGCAGTACTTC
CDR3: CASSERRQGRNEQYF

size: few
V: TRBV28
D: TRBD2
J: TRBJ2-3
DNA: TGTGCCAGCAGTTCCCCGGGGGGTTTGCAGTATTTT
CDR3: CASSSPGGLQYF

size: .
V: TRBV11-2
D: .
J: TRBJ2-7
DNA: TGTGCCAGCAGCTTAGACGGTGGCAGGGCTTACGAGCAGTACTTC
CDR3: CASSLDGGRAYEQYF

size: .
V: TRBV7-2
D: .
J: TRBJ2-3
DNA: TGTGCCAGCAGCTTAGAAGTGGTCCCTAGGGGCACAGATACGCAGTATTTT
CDR3: CASSLEVVPRGTDTQYF

size: .
V: TRBV27
D: .
J: TRBJ2-7
DNA: TGTGCCAGCAGTCCCCTAGGGACCGGACGACACGAGCAGTACTTC
CDR3: CASSPLGTGRHEQYF

size: .
V: TRBV3-1/TRBV3-2
D: .
J: TRBJ2-1
DNA: TGTGCCAGCAGCCAAGATGGAGGGAGATCCTACAATGAGCAGTTCTTC
CDR3: CASSQDGGRSYNEQFF

size: .
V: TRBV4-1
D: TRBD1
J: TRBJ1-4
DNA: TGCGCCAGCAGCCGGGGACAGCCAACTAATGAAAAACTGTTTTTT
CDR3: CASSRGQPTNEKLFF

size: .
V: TRBV6-5
D: TRBD1
J: TRBJ2-3
DNA: TGTGCCAGCAGTTACTGGCGACAGGGGCCGCAGTATTTT
CDR3: CASSYWRQGPQYF

size: .
V: TRBV2
D: .
J: TRBJ2-1
DNA: TGTGCCAGCAGCTTCGGGATCGAGCAGTTCTTC
CDR3: CASSFGIEQFF

size: .
V: TRBV6-5
D: .
J: TRBJ1-4
DNA: TGTGCCAGCAGTTACAGCCCGACCAATGAAAAACTGTTTTTT
CDR3: CASSYSPTNEKLFF

size: .
V: TRBV15
D: .
J: TRBJ2-4
DNA: TGTGCCACCAGGAAGGAAAGGCACATTCAGTACTTC
CDR3: CATRKERHIQYF

size: .
V: TRBV12-2
D: .
J: TRBJ2-7
DNA: TGTGCAAGTCGCCGCTATAACGAGCAGTACTTC
CDR3: CASRRYNEQYF

size: .
V: TRBV28
D: TRBD1
J: TRBJ2-7
DNA: TGTGCCAGCAGTGCTCCGGGGACAGGGTTCTACGAGCAGTACTTC
CDR3: CASSAPGTGFYEQYF

size: once
V: TRBV2
D: .
J: TRBJ2-5
DNA: TGTGCCATCGCAGGGTACCAAGAGACCCAGTACTTC
CDR3: CAIAGYQETQYF

size: .
V: TRBV9
D: TRBD1
J: TRBJ2-1
DNA: TGTGCCAGCAGCGGACAGGGGGCCGGGCAGTTCTTC
CDR3: CASSGQGAGQFF

size: .
V: TRBV7-7
D: .
J: TRBJ2-5
DNA: TGTGCCAGCAGCTTAGTGGGCAGGGCTGAGACCCAGTACTTC
CDR3: CASSLVGRAETQYF

size: .
V: TRBV27
D: TRBD2
J: TRBJ2-5
DNA: TGTGCCAGCACCAACCGTCCCGGCGGGGGGCAAGAGACCCAGTACTTC
CDR3: CASTNRPGGGQETQYF

size: .
V: TRBV11-2
D: .
J: TRBJ1-5
DNA: TGTGCCAGCAGCTTAGCGGCAGGGAGAAAACAGCCCCAGCATTTT
CDR3: CASSLAAGRKQPQHF

size: .
V: TRBV6-6
D: .
J: TRBJ1-5
DNA: TGTGCCAGCAGTTGGGCAGGAGAAAGAGGGGGTCAGCCCCAGCATTTT
CDR3: CASSWAGERGGQPQHF

size: .
V: TRBV30
D: .
J: TRBJ1-5
DNA: TGTGCCTCCGCCCACGGGAGCAATCAGCCCCAGCATTTT
CDR3: CASAHGSNQPQHF

size: .
V: TRBV25-1
D: .
J: TRBJ2-7
DNA: TGTGCCAGCAGTGAAGAATACCAGCAGTACTTC
CDR3: CASSEEYQQYF

size: .
V: TRBV5-8
D: .
J: TRBJ1-5
DNA: TGTGCCAGCAGCCGGGACCATAGCAATCAGCCCCAGCATTTT
CDR3: CASSRDHSNQPQHF

size: once
V: TRBV6-5
D: TRBD1
J: TRBJ1-5
DNA: TGTGCCAGCAGCTTAGACAGGGTCCGCAATCAGCCCCAGCATTTT
CDR3: CASSLDRVRNQPQHF

size: .
V: TRBV7-9
D: TRBD1
J: TRBJ1-2
DNA: TGTGCCAGCAGTTCTCCGGGACAGGGGGTGCGTGGCTACACCTTC
CDR3: CASSSPGQGVRGYTF

size: .
V: TRBV7-3
D: .
J: TRBJ2-3
DNA: TGTGCCAGCAGCTTACGAGGCAGGAGCACAGATACGCAGTATTTT
CDR3: CASSLRGRSTDTQYF

size: .
V: TRBV18
D: TRBD1
J: TRBJ1-5
DNA: TGTGCCAGCTCAAGGGGACAGGGTGAGCCCCAGCATTTT
CDR3: CASSRGQGEPQHF

size: .
V: TRBV7-3
D: .
J: TRBJ1-2
DNA: TGTGCCAGCAGCTTAGACGCGGGCGGCTACACCTTC
CDR3: CASSLDAGGYTF

size: .
V: TRBV9
D: TRBD2
J: TRBJ2-5
DNA: TGTCCCAGCAGCGTCGCCGGGGGGGCGGGGGAGACCCAGTACTTC
CDR3: CPSSVAGGAGETQYF

size: once
V: TRBV19
D: .
J: TRBJ2-5
DNA: TGTGCCAGTAGTATCGGAGGGGGTCAAGAGACCCAGTACTTC
CDR3: CASSIGGGQETQYF

size: .
V: TRBV28
D: .
J: TRBJ2-3
DNA: TGTGCCAGCAGTTTACTGGGCCGGGGGACCTCCGGGGATACGCAGTATTTT
CDR3: CASSLLGRGTSGDTQYF

size: few
V: TRBV12-3/TRBV12-4
D: .
J: TRBJ2-7
DNA: TGTGCCAGCAGACGAACAAGTACCTACGAGCAGTACTTC
CDR3: CASRRTSTYEQYF

size: .
V: TRBV9
D: .
J: TRBJ1-6
DNA: TGTGCCAGCAGCGCAACTTTACAGGGTAACTCACCCCTCCACTTT
CDR3: CASSATLQGNSPLHF

size: .
V: TRBV28
D: .
J: TRBJ1-4
DNA: TGTGCCAGCAGTTTGACCGCAACTAATGAAAAACTGTTTTTT
CDR3: CASSLTATNEKLFF

size: .
V: TRBV29-1
D: .
J: TRBJ1-2
DNA: TGCAGCGTTGAAGGAAAGGGTAGAGGGTATGGCTACACCTTC
CDR3: CSVEGKGRGYGYTF

size: .
V: TRBV18
D: TRBD1
J: TRBJ2-7
DNA: TGTGCCAGCTCACCAAGGGGGCCTCCTAGCTGGGGAGACGAGCAGTACTTC
CDR3: CASSPRGPPSWGDEQYF

size: .
V: TRBV12-2
D: .
J: TRBJ2-7
DNA: TGTGCAAGTCGCATCCACCCGGACAAATCCTACGAGCAGTACTTC
CDR3: CASRIHPDKSYEQYF

size: .
V: TRBV28
D: .
J: TRBJ1-4
DNA: TGTGCCAGCAGGCCGGGGGGATCAACTAATGAAAAACTGTTTTTT
CDR3: CASRPGGSTNEKLFF

size: .
V: TRBV2
D: .
J: TRBJ2-5
DNA: TGTGCCAGCAGTGAAGTCCTAGGGACCCAGTACTTC
CDR3: CASSEVLGTQYF

size: .
V: TRBV27
D: .
J: TRBJ2-2
DNA: TGTGCCAGCAGTACAAGGGGAGCCGGGGAACTGTTTTTT
CDR3: CASSTRGAGELFF

size: .
V: TRBV28
D: TRBD1
J: TRBJ1-5
DNA: TGTGCCAGCAGCTCCGGGTGGACAGGGGGCAATCAGCCCCAGCATTTT
CDR3: CASSSGWTGGNQPQHF

size: .
V: TRBV27
D: TRBD1
J: TRBJ1-1
DNA: TGTGCCAGCAGTTTGTGGGGGGGACAGGTGAACACTGAAGCTTTCTTT
CDR3: CASSLWGGQVNTEAFF

size: .
V: TRBV10-3
D: .
J: TRBJ2-2
DNA: TGTGCCATCAGTGGTGATCTAGAGGGCACCGGGGAGCTGTTTTTT
CDR3: CAISGDLEGTGELFF

size: once
V: TRBV27
D: .
J: TRBJ2-5
DNA: TGTGCCAGCAACCGCCAAGAGACCCAGTACTTC
CDR3: CASNRQETQYF

size: .
V: TRBV2
D: TRBD2
J: TRBJ2-7
DNA: TGTGCCAGCAGTGACATAGCGGGGGGGACCTACGAGCAGTACTTC
CDR3: CASSDIAGGTYEQYF

size: .
V: TRBV5-1
D: TRBD2
J: TRBJ2-3
DNA: TGCGCCAGCAGCCTCTGGGGTAGCGGGGGGGCAGATACGCAGTATTTT
CDR3: CASSLWGSGGADTQYF

size: .
V: TRBV10-3
D: TRBD1
J: TRBJ1-1
DNA: TGTGCCATCAGTGAGCGGTGGGGACAGTCTGAAGCTTTCTTT
CDR3: CAISERWGQSEAFF

size: .
V: TRBV2
D: .
J: TRBJ2-3
DNA: TGTGCCAGCAGTGAAAGCGGCCCGTCGAAGTATTTT
CDR3: CASSESGPSKYF

size: once
V: TRBV10-2
D: .
J: TRBJ2-3
DNA: TGCGCCAGCACCCCACTGGAGGGAGATACGCAGTATTTT
CDR3: CASTPLEGDTQYF